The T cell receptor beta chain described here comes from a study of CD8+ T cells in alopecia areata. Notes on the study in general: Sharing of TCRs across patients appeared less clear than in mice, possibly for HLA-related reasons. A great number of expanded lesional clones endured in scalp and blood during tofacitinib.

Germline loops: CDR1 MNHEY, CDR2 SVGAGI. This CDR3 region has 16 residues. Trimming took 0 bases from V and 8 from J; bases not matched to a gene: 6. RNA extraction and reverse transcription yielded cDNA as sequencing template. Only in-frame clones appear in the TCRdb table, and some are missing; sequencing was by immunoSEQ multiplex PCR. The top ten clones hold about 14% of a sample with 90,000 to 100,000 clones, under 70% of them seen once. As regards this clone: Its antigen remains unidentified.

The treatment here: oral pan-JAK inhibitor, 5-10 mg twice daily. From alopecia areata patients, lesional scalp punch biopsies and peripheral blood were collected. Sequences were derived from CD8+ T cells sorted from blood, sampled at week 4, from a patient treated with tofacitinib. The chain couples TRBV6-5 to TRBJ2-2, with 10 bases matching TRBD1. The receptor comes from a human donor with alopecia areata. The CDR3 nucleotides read TGTGCCAGCAGTTACTCTGACAGGGGGCCTCGTGGGGAGCTGTTTTTT. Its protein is CASSYSDRGPRGELFF.